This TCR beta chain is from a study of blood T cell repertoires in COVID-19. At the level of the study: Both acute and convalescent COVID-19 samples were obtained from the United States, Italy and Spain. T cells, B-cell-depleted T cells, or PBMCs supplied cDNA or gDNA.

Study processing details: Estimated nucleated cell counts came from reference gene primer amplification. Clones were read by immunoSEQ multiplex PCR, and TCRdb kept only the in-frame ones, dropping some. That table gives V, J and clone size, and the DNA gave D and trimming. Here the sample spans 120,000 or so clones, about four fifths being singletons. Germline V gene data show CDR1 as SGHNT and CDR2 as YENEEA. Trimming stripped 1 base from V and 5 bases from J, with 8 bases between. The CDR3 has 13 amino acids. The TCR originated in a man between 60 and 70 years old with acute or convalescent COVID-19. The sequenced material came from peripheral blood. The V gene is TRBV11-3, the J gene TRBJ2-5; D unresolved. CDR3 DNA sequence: TGTGCCAGCAGCTTAGTATATCGGGAGACCCAGTACTTC. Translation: CASSLVYRETQYF.